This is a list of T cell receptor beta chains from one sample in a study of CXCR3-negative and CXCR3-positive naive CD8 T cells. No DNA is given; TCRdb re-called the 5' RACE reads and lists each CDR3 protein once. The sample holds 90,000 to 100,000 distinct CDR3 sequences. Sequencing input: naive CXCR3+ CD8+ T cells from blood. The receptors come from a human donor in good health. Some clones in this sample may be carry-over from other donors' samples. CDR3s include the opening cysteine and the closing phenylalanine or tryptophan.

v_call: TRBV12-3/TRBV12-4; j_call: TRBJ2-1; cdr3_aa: CASGIVAYNEQFF
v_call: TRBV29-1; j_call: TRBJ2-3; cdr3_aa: CSVEDLRGDTDTQYF
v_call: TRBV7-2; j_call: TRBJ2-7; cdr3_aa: CASSLTSFTSYEQYF
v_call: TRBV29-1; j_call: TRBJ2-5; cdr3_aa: CSVPLTGVSQETQYF
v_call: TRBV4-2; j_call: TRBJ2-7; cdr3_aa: CASSLGGQESSYEQYF
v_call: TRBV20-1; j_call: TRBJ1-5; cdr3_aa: CSARDLLATDSDSNQPQHF
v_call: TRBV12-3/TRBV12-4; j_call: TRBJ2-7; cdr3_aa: CASSLSGPGEQYF
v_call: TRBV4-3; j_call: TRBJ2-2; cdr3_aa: CASSQDRGGTNTGELFF
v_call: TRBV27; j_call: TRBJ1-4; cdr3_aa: CATRPLRGEKLFF
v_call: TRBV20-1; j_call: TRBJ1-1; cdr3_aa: CSAQMTGDTEAFF
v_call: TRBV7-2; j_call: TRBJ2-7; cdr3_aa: CASSLHQGWKVYEQYF
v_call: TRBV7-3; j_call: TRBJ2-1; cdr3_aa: CASSLRDTPYNEQFF
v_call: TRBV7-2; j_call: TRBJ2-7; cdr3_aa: CASSLGLSDPYEQYF
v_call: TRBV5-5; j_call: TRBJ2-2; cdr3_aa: CASSLSGTGTENTGELFF
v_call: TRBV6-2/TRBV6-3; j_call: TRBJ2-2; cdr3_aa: CASSHFIGVDAGELFF
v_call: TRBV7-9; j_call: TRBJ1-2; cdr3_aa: CASSLTGTLTPNYGYTF